This T cell receptor beta chain stems from a study of regulatory T cells in long-lasting Graves disease. The study's findings and limits: Persistent disease samples used TRBV28, TRBJ1-2 and TRBJ2-5 preferentially.

Germline assignment: CDR1 MNHGY and CDR2 SAAAGT. This CDR3 spans 15 amino acids. The V gene lost 0 bases and the J gene lost 0 bases, with 6 bases spanning the gap. Specified time point: newly diagnosed GD, antithyroid drugs for less than 3 months. PBMC-extracted RNA yielded the TCR library. The TCR beta library used iRepertoire HTBI primers with Arm-PCR amplification of CDR3. MiXCR, applied by TCRdb to the multiplex PCR reads, yields one record per CDR3 protein. The sample includes more than 300,000 distinct CDR3 sequences, 12% of them seen just once. This clonotype has at least ten counts. The target antigen is unknown. This same sample was also taken into another study, of T cells in Graves' hyperthyroidism and ophthalmopathy. That investigation notes: From stable hyperthyroidism, ophthalmopathy was separated by a 13 V-J model.

The chain has TRBV6-8 and TRBJ2-1; D is uncertain. The sequence was collected from a woman aged 18-29 years with Graves disease. This specimen consisted of peripheral blood mononuclear cells (PBMCs), obtained at new diagnosis, from a patient treated with antithyroid drugs. The CDR3 sequence is CASSYSPNSYNEQFF. The CDR3, as DNA: TGTGCCAGCAGTTACTCTCCTAACTCCTACAATGAGCAGTTCTTC.